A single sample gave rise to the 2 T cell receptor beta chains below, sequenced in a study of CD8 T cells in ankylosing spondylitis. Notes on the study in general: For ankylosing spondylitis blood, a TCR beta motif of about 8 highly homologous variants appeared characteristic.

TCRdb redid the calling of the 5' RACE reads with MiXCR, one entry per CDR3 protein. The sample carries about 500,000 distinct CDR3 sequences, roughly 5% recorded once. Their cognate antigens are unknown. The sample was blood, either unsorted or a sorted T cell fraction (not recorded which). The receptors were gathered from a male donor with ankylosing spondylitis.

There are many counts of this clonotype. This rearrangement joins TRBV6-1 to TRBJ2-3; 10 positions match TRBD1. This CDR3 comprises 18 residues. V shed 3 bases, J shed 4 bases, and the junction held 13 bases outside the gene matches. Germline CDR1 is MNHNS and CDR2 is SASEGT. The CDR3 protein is CASSEGIDRDRGADTQYF. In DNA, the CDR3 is TGTGCCAGCAGTGAGGGCATTGACCGGGACAGGGGAGCAGATACGCAGTATTTT.

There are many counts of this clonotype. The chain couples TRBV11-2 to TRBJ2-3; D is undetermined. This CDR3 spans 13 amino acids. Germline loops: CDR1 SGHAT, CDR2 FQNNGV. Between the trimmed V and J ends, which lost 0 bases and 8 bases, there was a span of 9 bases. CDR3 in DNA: TGTGCCAGCAGCTTAGATAAAGGAAGTACGCAGTATTTT. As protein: CASSLDKGSTQYF. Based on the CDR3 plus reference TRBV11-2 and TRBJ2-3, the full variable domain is EAGVAQSPRYKIIEKRQSVAFWCNPISGHATLYWYQQILGQGPKLLIQFQNNGVVDDSQLPKDRFSAERLKGVDSTLKIQPAKLEDSAVYLCASSLDKGSTQYFGPGTRLTVL.